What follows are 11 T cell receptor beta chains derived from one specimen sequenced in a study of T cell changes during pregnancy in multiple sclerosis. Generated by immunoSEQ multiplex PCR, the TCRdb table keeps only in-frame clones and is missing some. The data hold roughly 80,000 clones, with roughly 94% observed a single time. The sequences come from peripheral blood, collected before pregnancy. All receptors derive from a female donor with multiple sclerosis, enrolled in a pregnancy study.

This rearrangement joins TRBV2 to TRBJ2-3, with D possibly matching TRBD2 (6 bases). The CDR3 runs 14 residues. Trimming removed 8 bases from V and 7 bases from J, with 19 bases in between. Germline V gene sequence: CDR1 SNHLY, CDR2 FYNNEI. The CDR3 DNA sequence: TGTGCCAGCTTGGGACTGAAAGGTCCGTATACGCAGTATTTT. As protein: CASLGLKGPYTQYF.

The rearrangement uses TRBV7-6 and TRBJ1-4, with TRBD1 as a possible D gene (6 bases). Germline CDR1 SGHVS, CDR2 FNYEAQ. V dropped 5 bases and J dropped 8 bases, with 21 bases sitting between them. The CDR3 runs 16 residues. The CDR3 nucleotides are TGTGCCAGCAGCGCCCGACCGGGGACAAAGGCGGAAAAACTGTTTTTT. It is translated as CASSARPGTKAEKLFF.

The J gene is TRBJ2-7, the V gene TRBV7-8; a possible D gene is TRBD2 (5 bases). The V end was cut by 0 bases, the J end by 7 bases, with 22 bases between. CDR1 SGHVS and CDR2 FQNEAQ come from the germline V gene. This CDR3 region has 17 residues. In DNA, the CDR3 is TGTGCCAGCAGCTTAGCGGGTTTTAGCGCCCAGCCTGGGGAGCAGTACTTC. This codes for CASSLAGFSAQPGEQYF.

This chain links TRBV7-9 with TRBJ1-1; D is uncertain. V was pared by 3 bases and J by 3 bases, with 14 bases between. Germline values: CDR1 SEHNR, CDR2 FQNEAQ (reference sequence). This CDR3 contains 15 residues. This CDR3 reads CASSFLSGRDTEAFF. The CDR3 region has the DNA TGTGCCAGCAGCTTTCTCTCCGGGCGGGACACTGAAGCTTTCTTT.

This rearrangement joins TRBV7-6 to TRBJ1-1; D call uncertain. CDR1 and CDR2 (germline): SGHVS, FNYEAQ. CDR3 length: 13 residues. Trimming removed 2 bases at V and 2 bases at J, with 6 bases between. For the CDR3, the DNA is TGTGCCAGCAGCTTATCAGGTAACACTGAAGCTTTCTTT. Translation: CASSLSGNTEAFF.

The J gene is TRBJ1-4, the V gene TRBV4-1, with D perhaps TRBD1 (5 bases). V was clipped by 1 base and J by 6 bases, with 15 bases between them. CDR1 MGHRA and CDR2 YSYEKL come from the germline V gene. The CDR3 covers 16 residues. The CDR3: CASSQVSTVIYEKLFF. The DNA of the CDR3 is TGCGCCAGCAGCCAAGTGTCGACAGTTATTTATGAAAAACTGTTTTTT.

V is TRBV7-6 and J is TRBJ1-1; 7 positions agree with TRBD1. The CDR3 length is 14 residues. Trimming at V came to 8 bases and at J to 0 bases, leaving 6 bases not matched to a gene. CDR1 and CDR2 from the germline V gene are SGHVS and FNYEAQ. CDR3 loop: CASVHRGLNTEAFF. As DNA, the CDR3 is TGTGCCAGCGTCCACAGGGGCCTGAACACTGAAGCTTTCTTT.

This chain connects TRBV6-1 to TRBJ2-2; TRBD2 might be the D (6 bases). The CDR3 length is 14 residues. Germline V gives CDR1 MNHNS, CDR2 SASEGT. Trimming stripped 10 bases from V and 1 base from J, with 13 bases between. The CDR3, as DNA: TGTGCCACCACGGGACTCATGAACACCGGGGAGCTGTTTTTT. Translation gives CATTGLMNTGELFF.

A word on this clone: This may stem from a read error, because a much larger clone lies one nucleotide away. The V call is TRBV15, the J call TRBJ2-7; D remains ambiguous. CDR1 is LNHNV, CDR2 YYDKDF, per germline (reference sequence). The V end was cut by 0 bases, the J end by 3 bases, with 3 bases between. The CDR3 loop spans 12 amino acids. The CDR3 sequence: CATSRDIYEQYF. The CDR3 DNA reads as TGTGCCACCAGCAGAGACATCTACGAGCAGTACTTC.

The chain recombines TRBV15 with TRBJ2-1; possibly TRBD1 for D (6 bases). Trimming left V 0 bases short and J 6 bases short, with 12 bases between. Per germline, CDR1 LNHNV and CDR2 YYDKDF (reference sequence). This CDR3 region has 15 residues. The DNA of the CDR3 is TGTGCCACCAGCAGAGATGGGGTACAGGGCAATGAGCAGTTCTTC. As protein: CATSRDGVQGNEQFF. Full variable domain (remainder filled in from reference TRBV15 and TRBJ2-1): DAMVIQNPRYQVTQFGKPVTLSCSQTLNHNVMYWYQQKSSQAPKLLFHYYDKDFNNEADTPDNFQSRRPNTSFCFLDIRSPGLGDTAMYLCATSRDGVQGNEQFFGPGTRLTVL.

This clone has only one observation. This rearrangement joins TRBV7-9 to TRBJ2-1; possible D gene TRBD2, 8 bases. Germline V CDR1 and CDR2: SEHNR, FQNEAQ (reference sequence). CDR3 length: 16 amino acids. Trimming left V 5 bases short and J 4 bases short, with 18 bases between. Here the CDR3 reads CASSPREGAGYNEQFF. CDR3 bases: TGTGCCAGCAGCCCCCGGGAGGGGGCTGGTTACAATGAGCAGTTCTTC.